This TCR beta chain is from a study of blood T cell repertoires in COVID-19. Study-wide context: From T cells, B-cell-depleted T cells, or PBMCs came the material, which was cDNA or gDNA.

The protocol was immunoSEQ multiplex PCR, while the TCRdb copy is restricted to in-frame clones and leaves out a portion. The profile covers under 200,000 clones, with more than 75% appearing a single time and 3% to 4.5% taken by the ten largest. The specimen sequenced was peripheral blood. This receptor was identified in a man between 18 and 29 years old with active or convalescent COVID-19.

The CDR3, as DNA: TGCAGCGTTGTCGACGGACAGGGGAGCAATCAGCCCCAGCATTTT. This translates into CSVVDGQGSNQPQHF. The chain has TRBV29-1 and TRBJ1-5; 9 bases agree with TRBD1. Germline lookup yields CDR1 SQVTM and CDR2 ANQGSEA. The CDR3 totals 15 residues. V dropped 4 bases and J dropped 1; count of bases not matched to a gene: 5.